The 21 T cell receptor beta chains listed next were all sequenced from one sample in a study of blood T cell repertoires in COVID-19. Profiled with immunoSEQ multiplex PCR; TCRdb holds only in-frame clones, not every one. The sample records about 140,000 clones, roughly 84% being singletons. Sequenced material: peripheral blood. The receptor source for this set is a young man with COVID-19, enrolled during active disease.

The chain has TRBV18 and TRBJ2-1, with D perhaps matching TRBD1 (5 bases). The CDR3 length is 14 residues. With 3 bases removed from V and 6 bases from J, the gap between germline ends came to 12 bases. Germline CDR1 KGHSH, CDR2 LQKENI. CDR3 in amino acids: CASSPREGLNEQFF. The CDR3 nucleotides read TGTGCCAGCTCACCCAGGGAAGGGCTCAATGAGCAGTTCTTC.

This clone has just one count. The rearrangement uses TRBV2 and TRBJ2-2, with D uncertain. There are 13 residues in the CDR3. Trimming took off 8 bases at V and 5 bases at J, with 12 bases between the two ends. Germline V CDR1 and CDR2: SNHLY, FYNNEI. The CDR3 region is CASRLESTGELFF. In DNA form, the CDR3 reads TGTGCCAGCCGGCTAGAGAGTACCGGGGAGCTGTTTTTT.

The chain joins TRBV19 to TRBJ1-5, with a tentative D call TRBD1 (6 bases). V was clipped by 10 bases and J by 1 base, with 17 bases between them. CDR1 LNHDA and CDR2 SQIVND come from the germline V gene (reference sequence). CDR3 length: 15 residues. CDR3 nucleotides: TGTGCCACCCGAGGGGGGGAGAGAAGCAATCAGCCCCAGCATTTT. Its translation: CATRGGERSNQPQHF.

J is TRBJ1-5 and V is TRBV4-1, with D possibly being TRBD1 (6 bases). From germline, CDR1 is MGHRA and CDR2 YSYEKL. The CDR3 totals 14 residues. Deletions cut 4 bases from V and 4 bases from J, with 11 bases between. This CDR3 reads CASSPGTPNQPQHF. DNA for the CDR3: TGCGCCAGCAGCCCAGGGACACCTAATCAGCCCCAGCATTTT.

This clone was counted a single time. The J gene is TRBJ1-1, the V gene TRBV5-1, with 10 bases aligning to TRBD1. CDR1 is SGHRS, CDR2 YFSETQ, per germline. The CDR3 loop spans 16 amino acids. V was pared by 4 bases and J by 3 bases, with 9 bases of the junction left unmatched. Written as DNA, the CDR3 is TGCGCCAGCAGCCTTCGGACAGGGGGGATCGACACTGAAGCTTTCTTT. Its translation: CASSLRTGGIDTEAFF.

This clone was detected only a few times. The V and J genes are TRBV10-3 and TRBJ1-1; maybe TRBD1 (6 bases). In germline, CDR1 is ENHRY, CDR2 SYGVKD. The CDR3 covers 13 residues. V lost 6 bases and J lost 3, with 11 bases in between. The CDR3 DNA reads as TGTGCCATCAGAAGGGGGATCGACACTGAAGCTTTCTTT. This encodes CAIRRGIDTEAFF.

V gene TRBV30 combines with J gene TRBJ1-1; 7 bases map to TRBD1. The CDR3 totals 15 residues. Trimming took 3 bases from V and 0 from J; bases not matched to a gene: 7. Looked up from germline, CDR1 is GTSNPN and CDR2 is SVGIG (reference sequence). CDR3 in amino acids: CAWRIPDRLNTEAFF. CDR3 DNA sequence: TGTGCCTGGAGGATCCCGGACAGGCTGAACACTGAAGCTTTCTTT.

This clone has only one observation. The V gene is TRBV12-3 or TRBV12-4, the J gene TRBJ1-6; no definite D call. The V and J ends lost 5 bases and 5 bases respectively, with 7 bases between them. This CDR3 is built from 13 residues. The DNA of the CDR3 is TGTGCCAGCAGTCGTATAAATAATTCACCCCTCCACTTT. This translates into CASSRINNSPLHF.

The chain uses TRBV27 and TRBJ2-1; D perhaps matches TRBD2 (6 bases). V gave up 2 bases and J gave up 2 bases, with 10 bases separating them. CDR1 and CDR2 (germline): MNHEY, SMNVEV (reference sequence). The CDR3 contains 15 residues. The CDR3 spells CASSLPTSPYNEQFF. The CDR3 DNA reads TGTGCCAGCAGTTTACCGACTAGTCCCTACAATGAGCAGTTCTTC.

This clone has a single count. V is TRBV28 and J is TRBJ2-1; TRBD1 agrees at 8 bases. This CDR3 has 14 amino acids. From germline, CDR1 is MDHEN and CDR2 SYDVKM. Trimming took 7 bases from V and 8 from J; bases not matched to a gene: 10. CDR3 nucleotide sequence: TGTGCCAGCAACATCCCCGGACAGGGCTATGAGCAGTTCTTC. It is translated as CASNIPGQGYEQFF.

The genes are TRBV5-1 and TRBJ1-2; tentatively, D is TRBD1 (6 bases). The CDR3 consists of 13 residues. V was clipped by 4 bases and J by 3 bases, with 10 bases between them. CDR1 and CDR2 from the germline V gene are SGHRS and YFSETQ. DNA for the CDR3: TGCGCCAGCAGCCGGGACAATGACTATGGCTACACCTTC. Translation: CASSRDNDYGYTF.

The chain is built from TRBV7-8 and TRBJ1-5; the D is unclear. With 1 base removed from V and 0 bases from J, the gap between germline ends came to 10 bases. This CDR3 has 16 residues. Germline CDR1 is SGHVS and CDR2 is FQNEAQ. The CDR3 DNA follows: TGTGCCAGCAGCTTAGGGCACCTTTATAGCAATCAGCCCCAGCATTTT. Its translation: CASSLGHLYSNQPQHF.

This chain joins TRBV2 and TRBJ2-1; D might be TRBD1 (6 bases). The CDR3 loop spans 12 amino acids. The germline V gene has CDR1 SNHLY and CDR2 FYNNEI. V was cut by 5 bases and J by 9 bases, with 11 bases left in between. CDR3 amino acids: CASSQDSTEQFF. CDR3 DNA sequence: TGTGCCAGCAGTCAGGACAGCACTGAGCAGTTCTTC. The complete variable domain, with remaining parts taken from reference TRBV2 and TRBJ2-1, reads EPEVTQTPSHQVTQMGQEVILRCVPISNHLYFYWYRQILGQKVEFLVSFYNNEISEKSEIFDDQFSVERPDGSNFTLKIRSTKLEDSAMYFCASSQDSTEQFFGPGTRLTVL.

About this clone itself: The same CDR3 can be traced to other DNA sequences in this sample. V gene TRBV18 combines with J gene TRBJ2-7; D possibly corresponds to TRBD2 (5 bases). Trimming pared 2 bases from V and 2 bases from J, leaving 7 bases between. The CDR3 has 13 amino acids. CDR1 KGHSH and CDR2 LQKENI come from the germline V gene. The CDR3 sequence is CASSPGSTYEQYF. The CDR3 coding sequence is TGTGCCAGCTCACCAGGGAGTACCTACGAGCAGTACTTC.

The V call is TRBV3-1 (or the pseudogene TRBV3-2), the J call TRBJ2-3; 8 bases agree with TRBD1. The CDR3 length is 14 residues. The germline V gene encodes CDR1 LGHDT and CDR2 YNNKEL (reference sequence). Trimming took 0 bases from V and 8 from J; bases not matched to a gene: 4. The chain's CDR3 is CASSQEGTGGTQYF. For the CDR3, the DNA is TGTGCCAGCAGCCAAGAAGGGACAGGAGGTACGCAGTATTTT.

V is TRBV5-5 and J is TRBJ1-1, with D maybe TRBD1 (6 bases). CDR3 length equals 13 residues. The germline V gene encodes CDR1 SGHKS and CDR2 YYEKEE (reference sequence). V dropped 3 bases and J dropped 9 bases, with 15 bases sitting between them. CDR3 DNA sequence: TGTGCCAGCAGCTCTCTCCAGGGGACCCAAGCTTTCTTT. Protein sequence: CASSSLQGTQAFF.

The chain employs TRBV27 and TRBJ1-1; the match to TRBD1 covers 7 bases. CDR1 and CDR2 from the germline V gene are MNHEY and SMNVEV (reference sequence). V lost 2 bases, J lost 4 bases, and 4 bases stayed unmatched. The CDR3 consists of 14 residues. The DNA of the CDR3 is TGTGCCAGCAGTTTAGGAAGGGGGCGCACTGAAGCTTTCTTT. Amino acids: CASSLGRGRTEAFF.

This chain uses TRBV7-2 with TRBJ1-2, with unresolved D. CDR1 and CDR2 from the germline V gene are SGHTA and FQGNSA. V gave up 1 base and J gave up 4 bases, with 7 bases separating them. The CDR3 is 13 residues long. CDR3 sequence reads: CASSLGRSYGYTF. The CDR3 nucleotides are TGTGCCAGCAGCTTAGGTCGGAGCTATGGCTACACCTTC.

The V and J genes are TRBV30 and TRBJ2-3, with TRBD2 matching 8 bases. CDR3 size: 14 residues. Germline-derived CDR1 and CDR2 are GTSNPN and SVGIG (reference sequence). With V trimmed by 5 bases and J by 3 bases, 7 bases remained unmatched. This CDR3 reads CAWGPGGETDTQYF. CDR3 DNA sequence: TGTGCCTGGGGCCCGGGGGGGGAAACAGATACGCAGTATTTT. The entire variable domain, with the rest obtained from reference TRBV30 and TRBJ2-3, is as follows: SQTIHQWPATLVQPVGSPLSLECTVEGTSNPNLYWYRQAAGRGLQLLFYSVGIGQISSEVPQNLSASRPQDRQFILSSKKLLLSDSGFYLCAWGPGGETDTQYFGPGTRLTVL.

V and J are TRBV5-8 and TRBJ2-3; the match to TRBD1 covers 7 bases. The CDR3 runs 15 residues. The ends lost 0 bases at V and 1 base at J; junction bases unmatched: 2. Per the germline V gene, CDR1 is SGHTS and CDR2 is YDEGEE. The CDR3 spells CASSLGTGGTDTQYF. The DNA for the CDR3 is TGTGCCAGCAGCTTGGGCACAGGGGGCACAGATACGCAGTATTTT.

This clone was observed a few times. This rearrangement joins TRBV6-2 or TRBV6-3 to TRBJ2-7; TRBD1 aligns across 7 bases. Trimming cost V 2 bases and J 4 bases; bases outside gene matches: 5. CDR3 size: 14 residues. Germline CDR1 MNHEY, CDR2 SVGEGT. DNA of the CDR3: TGTGCCAGCAGTTACGTAGGGGGCGAATACGAGCAGTACTTC. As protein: CASSYVGGEYEQYF.